This T cell receptor beta chain is from a study of blood T cell repertoires in COVID-19. Looking at the study overall: Samples taken during acute and convalescent COVID-19 were collected in the United States, Italy and Spain.

Germline V lookup: CDR1 MNHNS, CDR2 SASEGT. There are 16 residues in the CDR3. V was clipped by 1 base and J by 5 bases, with 14 bases between them. TCRdb's copy holds only in-frame clones and misses some; the assay was immunoSEQ multiplex PCR. The table has 300,000 to 450,000 clones, about 89% seen once. The V call is TRBV6-1, the J call TRBJ2-2; possibly TRBD1 for D (7 bases). Sequencing was carried out using peripheral blood. The TCR comes from a woman younger than 45 with COVID-19, enrolled during active disease. Written as DNA, the CDR3 is TGTGCCAGCAGTGAAGAAGCAGGGGGAGGAACCGGGGAGCTGTTTTTT. Protein sequence: CASSEEAGGGTGELFF.